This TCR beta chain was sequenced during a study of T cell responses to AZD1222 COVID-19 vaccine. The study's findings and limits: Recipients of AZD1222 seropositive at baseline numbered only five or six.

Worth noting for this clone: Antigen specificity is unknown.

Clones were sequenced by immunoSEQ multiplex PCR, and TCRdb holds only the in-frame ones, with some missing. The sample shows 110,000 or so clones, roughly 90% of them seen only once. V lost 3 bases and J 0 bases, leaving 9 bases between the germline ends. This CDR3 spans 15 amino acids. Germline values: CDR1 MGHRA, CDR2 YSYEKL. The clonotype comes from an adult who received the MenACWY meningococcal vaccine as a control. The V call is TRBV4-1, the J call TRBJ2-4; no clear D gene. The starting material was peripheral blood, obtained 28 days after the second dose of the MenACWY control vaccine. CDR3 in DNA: TGCGCCAGCAGCCACAGTCCCCTAGCCAAAAACATTCAGTACTTC. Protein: CASSHSPLAKNIQYF.